This T cell receptor (beta chain) was obtained from a study of blood T cell repertoires in COVID-19. Whole-study context: From T cells, B-cell-depleted T cells, or PBMCs came the material, which was cDNA or gDNA.

Patients in Seattle were enrolled during active infection, then followed longitudinally. Germline V gene data show CDR1 as SNHLY and CDR2 as FYNNEI. This CDR3 spans 15 amino acids. The J segment lost 6 bases and the V segment lost 6 bases, leaving 6 bases of the junction unmatched. In the original workflow: Nucleated cell number was recorded as an estimate derived from reference gene primer amplification. TCRdb keeps only in-frame clones here, not all; method: immunoSEQ multiplex PCR. That table supplies the V and J calls and clone size; D and trimming were determined from the DNA. Among about 60,000 clones listed, approximately 80% were seen once.

The sample was peripheral blood. The chain recombines TRBV2 with TRBJ1-5, with 12 positions matching TRBD1. The TCR originated in a man aged 30 to 39 with COVID-19, enrolled during active disease. CDR3: CASSPGTGGGQPQHF. CDR3 sequence (DNA): TGTGCCAGCAGCCCCGGGACAGGGGGCGGTCAGCCCCAGCATTTT.